This TCR beta chain was obtained from a study of long-term antiretroviral therapy in people with HIV. Findings and limits, study-wide: The range of CDR3 lengths in HIV repertoires proved narrower than that found in controls.

As concerns this clone: Its cognate antigen is unknown.

Run at survey level, the immunoSEQ assay was version v3.0. TCRdb's copy holds only in-frame clones and misses some; the assay was immunoSEQ multiplex PCR. This repertoire shows roughly 17,000 clones, approximately 80% found once; its top ten account for 8% to 10%. Trimming pared 5 bases from V and 7 bases from J, leaving 18 bases between. Germline assignment: CDR1 SEHNR and CDR2 FQNEAQ (reference sequence). The CDR3 is 16 amino acids. The source was unsorted PBMCs, collected 0.3 years before starting antiretroviral therapy. The clonotype was recovered from a middle-aged man with HIV. The chain links TRBV7-9 to TRBJ1-6, with a possible D match to TRBD1 (6 bases). For the CDR3, the DNA is TGTGCCAGCAGCCCAGGGGTTTCTAAGCTCAATTCACCCCTCCACTTT. This encodes CASSPGVSKLNSPLHF.